One and the same sample provided the 6 T cell receptor beta chains below, sequenced in a study of blood T cells in healthy people across ages (dated by TCRdb to the mid-2010s). Library preparation employed 5' RACE. TCRdb lists the instrument as Illumina HiSeq 2500. A second roughly 7 to 12 cycle PCR used a sample-barcoded 5' primer and a J-beta primer mix. The public reads were quality trimmed at Q25 with fastp and then assembled into clones with MiXCR by TCRdb, keeping productive beta chains. Each entry merges the rows of one CDR3 protein and shows their most common DNA and genes. The sample table contains approximately 700,000 distinct CDR3 sequences; only one count was recorded for approximately 30% of them. In total, the top ten clones hold roughly 14% of the sample. The sample taken for sequencing was blood. These receptors all come from a woman aged 80 or over in good health. Donor details come from another sample of the same person, matched by shared clones.

This chain uses TRBV5-1 with TRBJ1-2; 8 bases map to TRBD1. Germline lookup yields CDR1 SGHRS and CDR2 YFSETQ. The length of the CDR3 is 15 residues. The V segment lost 5 bases and the J segment 6 bases; nucleotides outside the gene matches: 12. As DNA, the CDR3 is TGCGCCAGCAGGATCACAGGGGGATACGAGGATGGCTACACCTTC. Protein: CASRITGGYEDGYTF.

In this sample, this clonotype turned up a few times. The chain combines TRBV7-3 with TRBJ2-4; 9 bases line up with TRBD1. Looked up from germline, CDR1 is SGHTA and CDR2 is FQGTGA. J gave up 7 bases and V 5 bases, and 9 bases lay outside the gene matches. The CDR3 sequence is 15 residues long. The CDR3 DNA sequence: TGTGCCAGCAGCCGAACGACAGGGGGAGATAACATTCAGTACTTC. It specifies CASSRTTGGDNIQYF.

Comments on this clonotype: A single base separates this from a much larger clone, so it may be a read error. The chain is built from TRBV11-2 and TRBJ2-7; 9 bases align to TRBD2. Germline V gene lookup returns CDR1 SGHAT and CDR2 FQNNGV. The CDR3 loop spans 17 amino acids. CDR3 nucleotide sequence: TGTGGCAGCAGCCCGACGCCCCCGGGACTAGCTTCCTACGAGCAGTACTTC. Its translation: CGSSPTPPGLASYEQYF.

Concerning this clonotype: A read error is possible here, since a much larger clone lies one base away. The chain employs TRBV5-1 and TRBJ2-3; 8 nucleotides agree with TRBD2. The V gene's germline CDR1 is SGHRS and CDR2 YFSETQ. This CDR3 region has 17 residues. V gave up 3 bases and J gave up 2 bases; unmatched junction bases: 11. The CDR3 nucleotides are TGCGCCAGCAGCTGGGCGGGGGGCCAGGTGATCACAGATACGCAGTATTTT. Translated, it gives CASSWAGGQVITDTQYF. The entire variable domain, with the rest obtained from reference TRBV5-1 and TRBJ2-3, is as follows: KAGVTQTPRYLIKTRGQQVTLSCSPISGHRSVSWYQQTPGQGLQFLFEYFSETQRNKGNFPGRFSGRQFSNSRSEMNVSTLELGDSALYLCASSWAGGQVITDTQYFGPGTRLTVL.

J is TRBJ2-7 and V is TRBV3-1, with 7 bases identical to TRBD2. The germline V gene has CDR1 LGHDT and CDR2 YNNKEL (reference sequence). The CDR3 is 14 amino acids. V lost 1 base, J lost 7 bases, and 7 bases stayed unmatched. CDR3 sequence: CASSQGGLAAEQYF. In DNA form, the CDR3 reads TGTGCCAGCAGCCAAGGAGGGCTAGCGGCAGAGCAGTACTTC.

This clonotype was found a few times. The V gene is TRBV20-1, the J gene TRBJ2-7, with a weak D call TRBD1 (6 bases). The CDR3 covers 14 residues. The V gene's germline CDR1 is DFQATT and CDR2 SNEGSKA (reference sequence). V gave up 1 base and J gave up 0 bases, with 10 bases separating them. The CDR3 bases are TGCAGTGCTAGAGTTCAGGGGTTCTCCTACGAGCAGTACTTC. Its translation is CSARVQGFSYEQYF.